Listed below are T cell receptor beta chains from one sample, sequenced in a study of cytomegalovirus exposure and HLA in healthy donors. Repertoires were generated with immunoSEQ multiplex PCR, while TCRdb's copy carries only in-frame clones and drops some. The table lists tens of thousands of clones, with more than 1.5% in the top ten. Sequencing was performed on PBMCs. All receptors come from a woman aged 25 to 39 in good health and CMV-seronegative. The CDR3 runs from the conserved cysteine through the conserved F or W. D genes are given only for firm matches.

CSVSSGGMNTEAFF | TGCAGCGTTTCCAGTGGGGGGATGAACACTGAAGCTTTCTTT | TRBJ1-1 | TRBV29-1 | -
CASSQGIVRGNTEAFF | TGCGCCAGCAGCCAGGGTATTGTGAGAGGGAACACTGAAGCTTTCTTT | TRBJ1-1 | TRBV4-1 | -
CASSLDLASAFYEQYF | TGTGCCAGCAGCTTGGATCTGGCTAGCGCCTTCTACGAGCAGTACTTC | TRBJ2-7 | TRBV5-4 | -
CASRIAGGSVTKNIQYF | TGTGCCAGCAGGATAGCGGGAGGGAGTGTAACCAAAAACATTCAGTACTTC | TRBJ2-4 | TRBV27 | TRBD2
CAWSRTGVDYGYTF | TGTGCCTGGAGTCGGACAGGGGTCGACTATGGCTACACCTTC | TRBJ1-2 | TRBV30 | TRBD1
CASSLVPTGSTGELFF | TGCGCCAGCAGCTTGGTACCGACTGGAAGCACCGGGGAGCTGTTTTTT | TRBJ2-2 | TRBV5-1 | -
CASSYSGGNEKLFF | TGTGCCAGCAGTTACTCGGGAGGGAATGAAAAACTGTTTTTT | TRBJ1-4 | TRBV6-5 | -
CASSGGGSFSGNTIYF | TGTGCCAGCAGCGGGGGGGGGAGTTTCTCTGGAAACACCATATATTTT | TRBJ1-3 | TRBV9 | -
CASSFPGLGGFYEQYF | TGTGCCAGCAGCTTCCCTGGGTTGGGGGGATTCTACGAGCAGTACTTC | TRBJ2-7 | TRBV11-2 | -
CASSTGQGTYNEQFF | TGCGCCAGCAGCACCGGACAGGGGACCTACAATGAGCAGTTCTTC | TRBJ2-1 | TRBV5-1 | TRBD1
CASSLGGAGGDYEQYF | TGTGCCAGTAGTCTTGGCGGAGCGGGAGGGGATTACGAGCAGTACTTC | TRBJ2-7 | TRBV19 | TRBD2
CASSQGRSSGRMTGELFF | TGTGCCAGCAGCCAAGGGCGATCTAGCGGGAGAATGACCGGGGAGCTGTTTTTT | TRBJ2-2 | TRBV14 | TRBD2
CASSSGNSNTGELFF | TGCGCCAGCAGCAGCGGGAATTCGAACACCGGGGAGCTGTTTTTT | TRBJ2-2 | TRBV5-1 | TRBD2
CAIRSQQGPSPLHF | TGTGCCATCAGGAGCCAACAGGGTCCTTCACCCCTCCACTTT | TRBJ1-6 | TRBV10-3 | -
CSVEDRPRGLAGGLRGEQFF | TGCAGCGTTGAAGATCGGCCGAGAGGACTAGCGGGAGGGCTGAGGGGTGAGCAGTTCTTC | TRBJ2-1 | TRBV29-1 | TRBD2
CASSFYPVESHEQYF | TGTGCCAGCAGCTTCTACCCTGTGGAGTCCCACGAGCAGTACTTC | TRBJ2-7 | TRBV5-6 | -
CAWSGGGGEQYF | TGTGCCTGGAGTGGAGGGGGGGGTGAGCAGTACTTC | TRBJ2-7 | TRBV30 | -
CASSQEGTAVEQYF | TGTGCCAGCAGCCAAGAGGGGACTGCGGTCGAGCAGTACTTC | TRBJ2-7 | TRBV4-2 | -
CASSQQQGRTDTQYF | TGTGCCAGCAGTCAACAGCAGGGTCGAACGGATACGCAGTATTTT | TRBJ2-3 | TRBV7-2 | -
CASSPTLTGGSEKLFF | TGTGCCAGCAGTCCCACCCTGACAGGGGGCAGTGAAAAACTGTTTTTT | TRBJ1-4 | TRBV27 | TRBD1
CASRPGLSYGYTF | TGTGCCAGCAGGCCGGGACTTAGCTATGGCTACACCTTC | TRBJ1-2 | TRBV6-5 | -
CASSVARQGPDTQYF | TGTGCCAGCAGCGTAGCTAGGCAGGGGCCAGATACGCAGTATTTT | TRBJ2-3 | TRBV9 | -
CASSSGQGDQPQHF | TGTGCCAGCTCATCGGGACAGGGAGATCAGCCCCAGCATTTT | TRBJ1-5 | TRBV18 | TRBD1
CASSSLYTGELFF | TGCGCCAGCAGCTCACTCTACACCGGGGAGCTGTTTTTT | TRBJ2-2 | TRBV5-1 | -
CSVEVVGTIGNTIYF | TGCAGCGTTGAAGTTGTGGGGACTATCGGAAACACCATATATTTT | TRBJ1-3 | TRBV29-1 | -
CACRRQPTNYGYTF | TGTGCCTGCCGTCGACAGCCGACTAACTATGGCTACACCTTC | TRBJ1-2 | TRBV30 | -
CSVGHRGHGYTF | TGCAGCGTTGGCCACAGGGGGCATGGCTACACCTTC | TRBJ1-2 | TRBV29-1 | TRBD1
CASTLGGINSPLHF | TGTGCCAGCACCCTGGGAGGGATCAACTCACCCCTCCACTTT | TRBJ1-6 | TRBV11-2 | -
CASRTTLYEQYF | TGTGCCAGCAGGACAACCCTATACGAGCAGTACTTC | TRBJ2-7 | TRBV27 | -
CASSPGQPYEQYF | TGCGCCAGCAGCCCGGGACAGCCCTACGAGCAGTACTTC | TRBJ2-7 | TRBV5-1 | TRBD1
CASSYSGGQNEQFF | TGTGCCAGCAGCTATAGCGGGGGCCAGAATGAGCAGTTCTTC | TRBJ2-1 | TRBV11-3 | TRBD2
CASSTLGQTFEAFF | TGTGCCAGCAGTACCCTGGGACAGACCTTTGAAGCTTTCTTT | TRBJ1-1 | TRBV27 | TRBD1
CASSWRDREAFF | TGTGCCAGCAGTTGGAGGGACAGGGAAGCTTTCTTT | TRBJ1-1 | TRBV28 | TRBD1
CASSGQVSSGNTIYF | TGTGCCAGCAGCGGACAGGTTAGCTCTGGAAACACCATATATTTT | TRBJ1-3 | TRBV9 | -
CASSRDRGWTEAFF | TGTGCCAGCAGTCGGGACAGGGGATGGACTGAAGCTTTCTTT | TRBJ1-1 | TRBV6-1 | TRBD1
CASSQVNEGAEQYF | TGCGCCAGCAGCCAAGTTAACGAGGGGGCCGAGCAGTACTTC | TRBJ2-7 | TRBV4-1 | TRBD1
CASSYRDTNQPQHF | TGTGCCAGCAGTTACCGGGACACCAATCAGCCCCAGCATTTT | TRBJ1-5 | TRBV6-5 | -